The rows below give T cell receptor beta chains drawn from one sample of a study of T cell repertoires in aging, cancer and after chemotherapy. A single record per CDR3 protein comes from TCRdb applying MiXCR to the multiplex PCR reads. The data hold about 13,000 distinct CDR3 sequences, with under 40% observed a single time. Sequenced material: blood. The receptors shown here come from a human donor in good health. The donor label of this sample is uncertain. The CDR3 runs from the conserved cysteine through the conserved F or W. A D gene is named only where the DNA matches it firmly. Clone size is not always given. Where it is, it says once, few, many or a class for expanded clones.

CDR3nt: TGTGCCAGCAGTTCGGGACTAGCTCCCGGGGAGCTGTTTTTT
CDR3aa: CASSSGLAPGELFF
d_gene: TRBD2
v_gene: TRBV5-5
j_gene: TRBJ2-2
abundance: NA

CDR3nt: TGTGCCAGCAGTACCCGCGGGAGCCCCAATGAGCAGTTCTTC
CDR3aa: CASSTRGSPNEQFF
d_gene: TRBD2
v_gene: TRBV27
j_gene: TRBJ2-1
abundance: few

CDR3nt: TGTGCCACCAGCCTCCTTAGCGGGAATAGGTACAATGAGCAGTTCTTC
CDR3aa: CATSLLSGNRYNEQFF
d_gene: TRBD2
v_gene: TRBV15
j_gene: TRBJ2-1
abundance: medium-sized

CDR3nt: TGTGCCATCACTCCCCCCGGCGGGGAGCTGTTTTTT
CDR3aa: CAITPPGGELFF
d_gene: NA
v_gene: TRBV10-3
j_gene: TRBJ2-2
abundance: NA

CDR3nt: TGTGCCAGCAGAGAACAGGGTCTGGGTGGCTACACCTTC
CDR3aa: CASREQGLGGYTF
d_gene: NA
v_gene: TRBV6-5
j_gene: TRBJ1-2
abundance: medium-sized

CDR3nt: TGTGCCAGCTCACCGCAGGGGGATACGCAGTATTTT
CDR3aa: CASSPQGDTQYF
d_gene: NA
v_gene: TRBV18
j_gene: TRBJ2-3
abundance: few

CDR3nt: TGTGCCATCAGTGGGTCCACCGGGGAGCTGTTTTTT
CDR3aa: CAISGSTGELFF
d_gene: NA
v_gene: TRBV10-3
j_gene: TRBJ2-2
abundance: NA

CDR3nt: TGTGCCAGCAGCCCCGGACAGGGGGACGAAGCTTTCTTT
CDR3aa: CASSPGQGDEAFF
d_gene: TRBD1
v_gene: TRBV13
j_gene: TRBJ1-1
abundance: few

CDR3nt: TGTGCCAGCAGCTTGACAGGGGTCAATCAGCCCCAGCATTTT
CDR3aa: CASSLTGVNQPQHF
d_gene: TRBD1
v_gene: TRBV11-3
j_gene: TRBJ1-5
abundance: NA

CDR3nt: TGTGCCAGCAGCACCGGACAGAAGACTTTCTTT
CDR3aa: CASSTGQKTFF
d_gene: NA
v_gene: TRBV5-5
j_gene: TRBJ1-1
abundance: NA

CDR3nt: TGTGCCAGTAGTATGTCATGGACGGGCGATCAGCCCCAGCATTTT
CDR3aa: CASSMSWTGDQPQHF
d_gene: NA
v_gene: TRBV19
j_gene: TRBJ1-5
abundance: NA

CDR3nt: TGTGCCAGCAGTTTAAATGTGGGGGCGAACACCGGGGAGCTGTTTTTT
CDR3aa: CASSLNVGANTGELFF
d_gene: NA
v_gene: TRBV12-3/TRBV12-4
j_gene: TRBJ2-2
abundance: NA

CDR3nt: TGTGCCAGCACCGAAGGGAGCGGGAGGCACACAGATACGCAGTATTTT
CDR3aa: CASTEGSGRHTDTQYF
d_gene: TRBD2
v_gene: TRBV6-1
j_gene: TRBJ2-3
abundance: NA

CDR3nt: TGTGCCATCAAGGGCCCCGGGGGCGAGACCCAGTACTTC
CDR3aa: CAIKGPGGETQYF
d_gene: NA
v_gene: TRBV10-3
j_gene: TRBJ2-5
abundance: few

CDR3nt: TGTGCCTGGAGTGTAAGTGGTTATGGCTACACCTTC
CDR3aa: CAWSVSGYGYTF
d_gene: NA
v_gene: TRBV30
j_gene: TRBJ1-2
abundance: few

CDR3nt: TGTGCCAGCAGAATTTCAGGGGACACTGAAGCTTTCTTT
CDR3aa: CASRISGDTEAFF
d_gene: NA
v_gene: TRBV6-5
j_gene: TRBJ1-1
abundance: few

CDR3nt: TGTGCCAGCCGTTTCTCGACTAGGGAGCAGTTCTTC
CDR3aa: CASRFSTREQFF
d_gene: NA
v_gene: TRBV12-3/TRBV12-4
j_gene: TRBJ2-1
abundance: NA

CDR3nt: TGCGCCAGCAGCTTGGCAGGGGGCTACGGCGAGCAGTACTTC
CDR3aa: CASSLAGGYGEQYF
d_gene: TRBD1
v_gene: TRBV5-1
j_gene: TRBJ2-7
abundance: NA

CDR3nt: TGTGCCAGCAGCTTAGTAGGACAGGGCACAGATACGCAGTATTTT
CDR3aa: CASSLVGQGTDTQYF
d_gene: TRBD1
v_gene: TRBV11-3
j_gene: TRBJ2-3
abundance: medium-sized

CDR3nt: TGTGCCAGCAGTACCCGACCCGCCCGCACCGGGGAGCTGTTTTTT
CDR3aa: CASSTRPARTGELFF
d_gene: NA
v_gene: TRBV12-3/TRBV12-4
j_gene: TRBJ2-2
abundance: few

CDR3nt: TGTGCCAGTAGTATCGATAGGGCCACCTACAATGAGCAGTTCTTC
CDR3aa: CASSIDRATYNEQFF
d_gene: NA
v_gene: TRBV19
j_gene: TRBJ2-1
abundance: few

CDR3nt: TGCAGTGCTAGAACCTCAAACTACAATGAGCAGTTCTTC
CDR3aa: CSARTSNYNEQFF
d_gene: NA
v_gene: TRBV20-1
j_gene: TRBJ2-1
abundance: NA

CDR3nt: TGTGCCAGCCGAGAGGGGGGGGGAGACGGCTACACCTTC
CDR3aa: CASREGGGDGYTF
d_gene: NA
v_gene: TRBV5-4
j_gene: TRBJ1-2
abundance: NA